Listed below are T cell receptor beta chains from one sample, sequenced in a study of T cell responses to AZD1222 COVID-19 vaccine. TCRdb's table, derived via immunoSEQ multiplex PCR, lists solely in-frame clones and lacks some. The sample includes approximately 80,000 clones, just over 90% seen only once; the top ten take over 3%. Source: peripheral blood, taken 28 days after the second AZD1222 dose. These TCRs come from an adult who received the AZD1222 COVID-19 vaccine. Each CDR3 is given with its conserved first and last residue. A D gene is named only where the DNA matches it firmly. Part of the rows lack a size; the others show once, few, many or a class for expanded clones.

D | J | length | size | V | CDR3 | DNA
NA | TRBJ2-6 | 13 | NA | TRBV18 | CASSLSGANVLTF | TGTGCCAGCTCACTCTCTGGGGCCAACGTCCTGACTTTC
NA | TRBJ1-5 | 16 | medium-sized | TRBV5-1 | CASSLTPIGAHQPQHF | TGCGCCAGCAGCTTGACACCTATCGGGGCCCATCAGCCCCAGCATTTT
NA | TRBJ2-7 | 13 | NA | TRBV24-1 | CATSAPFSYEQYF | TGTGCCACCAGTGCCCCCTTCTCCTACGAGCAGTACTTC
NA | TRBJ2-7 | 14 | NA | TRBV10-3 | CAISEKAGSYEQYF | TGTGCCATCAGTGAGAAGGCTGGTTCCTACGAGCAGTACTTC
NA | TRBJ2-7 | 12 | NA | TRBV29-1 | CSVVGGIYEQYF | TGCAGCGTCGTGGGGGGAATCTACGAGCAGTACTTC
NA | TRBJ1-6 | 15 | NA | TRBV9 | CASSVSGTAVEPLHF | TGTGCCAGCAGCGTAAGCGGTACAGCAGTGGAGCCCCTCCACTTT
TRBD2 | TRBJ2-3 | 16 | NA | TRBV9 | CASSVDSGRGTDTQYF | TGTGCCAGCAGCGTAGATAGCGGGAGGGGGACAGATACGCAGTATTTT
NA | TRBJ2-1 | 14 | NA | TRBV11-3 | CASSLLTEDNEQFF | TGTGCCAGCAGCTTATTGACGGAAGACAATGAGCAGTTCTTC
NA | TRBJ1-2 | 14 | NA | TRBV9 | CASSVGGFNYGYTF | TGTGCCAGCAGCGTAGGAGGTTTCAACTATGGCTACACCTTC
TRBD1 | TRBJ2-7 | 15 | NA | TRBV5-1 | CASSLAGTGSGEQYF | TGCGCCAGCAGCTTGGCCGGGACAGGGTCGGGCGAGCAGTACTTC
TRBD2 | TRBJ2-5 | 14 | NA | TRBV5-1 | CASNLAGPQETQYF | TGCGCCAGCAATCTAGCGGGGCCTCAAGAGACCCAGTACTTC
NA | TRBJ1-6 | 13 | NA | TRBV12-3/TRBV12-4 | CASSKDRDSPLHF | TGTGCCAGCAGTAAGGACCGCGATTCACCCCTCCACTTT
NA | TRBJ1-3 | 14 | NA | TRBV2 | CASRGVRSGNTIYF | TGTGCCAGTCGAGGGGTTCGATCTGGAAACACCATATATTTT
NA | TRBJ1-3 | 16 | NA | TRBV5-1 | CASSLAGGQFGNTIYF | TGCGCCAGCAGCTTGGCGGGGGGACAATTTGGAAACACCATATATTTT
NA | TRBJ2-7 | 12 | NA | TRBV12-3/TRBV12-4 | CASSLVDYEQYF | TGTGCCAGCAGTTTAGTTGACTACGAGCAGTACTTC